These T cell receptor beta chains were read from a single sample in a study of circulating CD8 cells and anti-PD-1 response in melanoma. TCRdb re-derived calls from the reads in MiXCR, one entry per CDR3 protein. The repertoire holds fewer than 750 distinct CDR3 sequences, with about a tenth as singletons. Material: CD8+ T cells from PBMCs, obtained at baseline or after one month of anti-PD-1 therapy (not recorded which). The source is a human donor with melanoma. The CDR3 runs from the conserved cysteine through the conserved F or W. The D gene is left open where the match is weak. Only part of the rows carry a size: once, few, many, or a class if the clone is expanded.

NA	13	TRBV7-9	large	TRBJ2-5	TGTGCCAGCAGCGACGGGGGGCGAGAGACCCAGTACTTC	CASSDGGRETQYF
TRBD2	14	TRBV20-1	large	TRBJ2-1	TGCAGTGCTTGGACTAGGAGGGCTGAAGATGAGCAGTTCTTC	CSAWTRRAEDEQFF
NA	15	TRBV29-1	medium-sized	TRBJ2-2	TGCAGCGTACACCGACCGGGACAAAACACCGGGGAGCTGTTTTTT	CSVHRPGQNTGELFF
NA	13	TRBV28	medium-sized	TRBJ2-7	TGTGCCAGCCGCTCTAGCGAATCCTACGAGCAGTACTTC	CASRSSESYEQYF
TRBD1	13	TRBV19	hyperexpanded	TRBJ2-7	TGTGCCAGTAGTTTGACAGGGATCTACGAGCAGTACTTC	CASSLTGIYEQYF
NA	14	TRBV6-5	large	TRBJ1-5	TGTGCCAGCAGTACAGGGACTTCCAATCAGCCCCAGCATTTT	CASSTGTSNQPQHF
TRBD1	14	TRBV27	large	TRBJ1-1	TGTGCCAGCAGCAACCGGGACAGGGACACTGAAGCTTTCTTT	CASSNRDRDTEAFF
NA	14	TRBV5-4	medium-sized	TRBJ1-1	TGTGCCAGCAGCTACGATGCGACACCACGGGAAGCTTTCTTT	CASSYDATPREAFF
NA	16	TRBV7-3	large	TRBJ2-1	TGTGCCAGCAGCTTAATGGTGGGGAACTCCTACAATGAGCAGTTCTTC	CASSLMVGNSYNEQFF
TRBD1	15	TRBV28	medium-sized	TRBJ1-5	TGTGCCAGCAGTTTCGGGACAGAAATCAATCAGCCCCAGCATTTT	CASSFGTEINQPQHF
NA	14	TRBV6-1	medium-sized	TRBJ2-1	TGTGCCAGCAGTGAAGATGAGGGGTACAATGAGCAGTTCTTC	CASSEDEGYNEQFF
NA	16	TRBV19	large	TRBJ2-1	TGTGCCAGTAGTATTTACGCTTCAGTCGTCTACAATGAGCAGTTCTTC	CASSIYASVVYNEQFF
NA	16	TRBV11-3	NA	TRBJ2-1	TGTGCCAGCAGCCCCCTCGGAGGTAGCTCCTACAATGAGCAGTTCTTC	CASSPLGGSSYNEQFF
NA	11	TRBV16	medium-sized	TRBJ1-1	TGTGCCAGCAGCCTTAGGGGAGAAGCTTTCTTT	CASSLRGEAFF
NA	14	TRBV27	medium-sized	TRBJ1-2	TGTGCCAGCAGTTTATCCACCGGACAGCTCGGCTACACCTTC	CASSLSTGQLGYTF
NA	18	TRBV3-1	few	TRBJ2-7	TGTGCCAGCAGCCAAGATCGGTTAGGGGTCAGGATATCCTACGAGCAGTACTTC	CASSQDRLGVRISYEQYF
TRBD1	15	TRBV20-1	hyperexpanded	TRBJ2-7	TGCAGTGCTAGCTCGACGGACAGGCCTACCTACGAGCAGTACTTC	CSASSTDRPTYEQYF
NA	18	TRBV6-6	large	TRBJ2-4	TGTGCCAGCAGTTATACCCATTCCCCCGGAATAGCCAAAAACATTCAGTACTTC	CASSYTHSPGIAKNIQYF
NA	13	TRBV10-3	large	TRBJ2-5	TGTGCCATCAGTGACGAGGGGCGGGTGACCCAGTACTTC	CAISDEGRVTQYF
TRBD2	15	TRBV3-1	medium-sized	TRBJ2-7	TGTGCCAGCAGCCCTATAGCGGGGGCCCTGGGCGAGCAGTACTTC	CASSPIAGALGEQYF
TRBD1	16	TRBV7-2	medium-sized	TRBJ2-7	TGTGCCAGCAGCCTACGGACAGACAGGGGGAGCTACGAGCAGTACTTC	CASSLRTDRGSYEQYF
NA	14	TRBV4-1	medium-sized	TRBJ1-1	TGCGCCAGCAGCCAAGTTAACCTGAACACTGAAGCTTTCTTT	CASSQVNLNTEAFF
NA	15	TRBV18	medium-sized	TRBJ2-1	TGTGCCAGCTCTTCAGACTCCGGGACATACAATGAGCAGTTCTTC	CASSSDSGTYNEQFF
TRBD1	14	TRBV19	few	TRBJ1-2	TGTGCCAGTAGAGAAGACAGGGGCGTAGATGGCTACACCTTC	CASREDRGVDGYTF
NA	18	TRBV19	NA	TRBJ1-5	TGTGCCAGTAGTATGTCAGGGCGGGGCTACTATAGCAATCAGCCCCAGCATTTT	CASSMSGRGYYSNQPQHF
NA	14	TRBV5-6	few	TRBJ2-3	TGTGCCAGCAGCTTTGGCGGGGACTTACATACGCAGTATTTT	CASSFGGDLHTQYF
TRBD2	16	TRBV28	NA	TRBJ2-3	TGTGCCAGCAGTTTAGAGGGACTACTAAGCACAGATACGCAGTATTTT	CASSLEGLLSTDTQYF
NA	17	TRBV7-2	large	TRBJ2-7	TGTGCCAGCAGCTTACCGTCTGGCGCAGTATGGAGCTACGAGCAGTACTTC	CASSLPSGAVWSYEQYF
NA	18	TRBV28	few	TRBJ2-3	TGTGCCAGCAGTTTCCTAACCCGGGACACCCCAGCGAAGGATACGCAGTATTTT	CASSFLTRDTPAKDTQYF